The clone carrying this TCR beta chain has only one observation. These data belong to a study of shared clonotypes between healthy human individuals. Some clones are missing from TCRdb's copy, which holds only in-frame ones; the method was immunoSEQ multiplex PCR. The sample holds almost 700,000 clones, 92% seen once. Terminally differentiated effector memory CD45RA+ cells were excluded by CCR7 positive selection of CD45RO-negative cells. The ends lost 7 bases at V and 3 bases at J; junction bases unmatched: 4. The CDR3 runs 15 residues. CDR1 is LNHDA, CDR2 SQIVND, per germline (reference sequence). The chain joins TRBV19 to TRBJ2-1; 12 bases are a match to TRBD2. Specimen: naive CD8+ T cells sorted from blood. The clonotype originates from a man aged 30 to 39 in good health. CDR3 amino acids: CASTAGLAGYNEQFF. DNA for the CDR3: TGTGCCAGTACTGCGGGACTAGCGGGCTACAATGAGCAGTTCTTC. The variable domain in full, with the rest retrieved from reference TRBV19 and TRBJ2-1, is DGGITQSPKYLFRKEGQNVTLSCEQNLNHDAMYWYRQDPGQGLRLIYYSQIVNDFQKGDIAEGYSVSREKKESFPLTVTSAQKNPTAFYLCASTAGLAGYNEQFFGPGTRLTVL.